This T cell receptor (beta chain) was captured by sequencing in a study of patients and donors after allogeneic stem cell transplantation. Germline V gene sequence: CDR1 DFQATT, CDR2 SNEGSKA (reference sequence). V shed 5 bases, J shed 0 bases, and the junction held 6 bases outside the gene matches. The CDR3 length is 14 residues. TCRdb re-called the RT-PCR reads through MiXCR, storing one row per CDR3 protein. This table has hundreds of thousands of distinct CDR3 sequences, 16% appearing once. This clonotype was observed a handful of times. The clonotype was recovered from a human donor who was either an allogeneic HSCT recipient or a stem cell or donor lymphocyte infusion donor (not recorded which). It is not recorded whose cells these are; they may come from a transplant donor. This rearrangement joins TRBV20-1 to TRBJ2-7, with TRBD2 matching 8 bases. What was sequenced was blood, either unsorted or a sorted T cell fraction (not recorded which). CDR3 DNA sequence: TGCAGTGCTGCTATAGCGGGATCCTCCTACGAGCAGTACTTC. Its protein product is CSAAIAGSSYEQYF.